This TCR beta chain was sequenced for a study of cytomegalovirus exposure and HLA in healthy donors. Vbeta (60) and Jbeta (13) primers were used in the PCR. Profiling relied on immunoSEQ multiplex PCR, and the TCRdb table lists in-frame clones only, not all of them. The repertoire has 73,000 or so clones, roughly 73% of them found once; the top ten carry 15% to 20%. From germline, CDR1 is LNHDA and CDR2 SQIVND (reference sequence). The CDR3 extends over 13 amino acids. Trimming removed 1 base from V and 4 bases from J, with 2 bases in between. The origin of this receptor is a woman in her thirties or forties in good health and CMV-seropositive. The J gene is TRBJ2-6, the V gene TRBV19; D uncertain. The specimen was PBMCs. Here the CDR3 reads CASSIAGANVLTF. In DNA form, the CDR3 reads TGTGCCAGTAGTATAGCAGGGGCCAACGTCCTGACTTTC.